The 20 T cell receptor beta chains presented below share a single source sample, sequenced in a study of blood T cell repertoires in COVID-19. Assay used: immunoSEQ multiplex PCR; TCRdb lists only in-frame clones, some missing. The table includes around 100,000 clones, around nine tenths detected once. Sequencing was done on a sample of peripheral blood. These receptors came from a human donor in a cohort sampled during active COVID-19.

The CDR3 region is CASSYSGSSYNEQFF. In DNA, the CDR3 is TGTGCCAGCAGTTATAGCGGGAGCTCCTACAATGAGCAGTTCTTC. The rearrangement uses TRBV28 and TRBJ2-1, with TRBD2 matching 9 bases. The CDR3 is 15 residues long. V gave up 4 bases and J gave up 0 bases; unmatched junction bases: 1. CDR1 is MDHEN and CDR2 is SYDVKM in the germline V gene.

The rearrangement uses TRBV28 and TRBJ1-4; D unresolved. Trimming removed 6 bases at V and 8 bases at J, with 19 bases between. Germline V lookup: CDR1 MDHEN, CDR2 SYDVKM. The CDR3 runs to 15 residues. Here the CDR3 reads CASSPAVWAFEKLFF. The CDR3 nucleotides are TGTGCCAGCAGCCCAGCTGTGTGGGCGTTCGAAAAACTGTTTTTT.

This clone came up once. The V and J genes are TRBV10-2 and TRBJ1-2; 9 bases match TRBD1. CDR1 WSHSY and CDR2 SAAADI come from the germline V gene. The CDR3 extends over 15 amino acids. J was trimmed by 3 bases and V by 4 bases; bases with no gene match: 6. The CDR3 protein is CASSVTGGDDYGYTF. DNA for the CDR3: TGCGCCAGCAGTGTAACAGGGGGCGACGACTATGGCTACACCTTC.

The gene calls are TRBV11-2 and TRBJ2-7; 7 bases are a match to TRBD2. The germline V gene has CDR1 SGHAT and CDR2 FQNNGV. Losses at the gene ends were 3 bases for V and 6 bases for J; bases not matched to a gene: 5. The CDR3 runs to 13 residues. The CDR3 spells CASSFGTTSEQYF. The CDR3 DNA follows: TGTGCCAGCAGCTTTGGGACTACCTCCGAGCAGTACTTC.

The V gene is TRBV28, the J gene TRBJ2-7; possibly TRBD2 for D (6 bases). Between the trimmed V and J ends, which lost 8 bases and 10 bases, there was a span of 24 bases. The germline V gene encodes CDR1 MDHEN and CDR2 SYDVKM. The CDR3 runs to 14 residues. The CDR3 region is CASREAGTPVSQYF. The CDR3 region has the DNA TGTGCCAGCCGCGAAGCAGGGACTCCGGTATCACAGTACTTC.

The chain combines TRBV5-1 with TRBJ2-1, with D possibly TRBD2 on 7 matching bases. Deletions cut 0 bases from V and 5 bases from J, with 18 bases between. This CDR3 is 17 amino acids long. The V gene's germline CDR1 is SGHRS and CDR2 YFSETQ. CDR3 region: CASSLDRAGEGHNEQFF. The CDR3 DNA reads TGCGCCAGCAGCTTGGACAGGGCGGGAGAGGGACACAATGAGCAGTTCTTC.

This rearrangement joins TRBV5-1 to TRBJ2-5; 8 bases map to TRBD1. Trimming at V came to 4 bases and at J to 2 bases, leaving 7 bases not matched to a gene. The CDR3 has 15 residues. CDR1 SGHRS and CDR2 YFSETQ come from the germline V gene. The CDR3 region is CASSGTGGRQETQYF. In DNA form, the CDR3 reads TGCGCCAGCAGCGGAACAGGGGGTAGGCAAGAGACCCAGTACTTC.

The chain employs TRBV2 and TRBJ2-7; 11 nucleotides match TRBD2. The CDR3 runs 15 residues. Germline loops: CDR1 SNHLY, CDR2 FYNNEI. J lost 2 bases, V lost 5 bases, and 5 bases had no gene match. CDR3 sequence (DNA): TGTGCCAGCAGTCCCCGGACTAGCGGGCCCTACGAGCAGTACTTC. This translates into CASSPRTSGPYEQYF.

The gene calls are TRBV5-1 and TRBJ2-3; TRBD1 agrees at 11 bases. There are 16 residues in the CDR3. Germline assignment: CDR1 SGHRS and CDR2 YFSETQ. With 3 bases clipped from V and 4 bases from J, the junction kept 7 bases outside the gene matches. The chain's CDR3 is CASSWEGQGASDTQYF. The CDR3 nucleotides are TGCGCCAGCAGCTGGGAAGGACAGGGGGCTTCAGATACGCAGTATTTT.

The chain carries TRBV10-1 and TRBJ2-1; 10 positions agree with TRBD2. The V and J ends lost 4 bases and 1 base, in that order; junction bases with no gene match: 10. Germline assignment: CDR1 WNHNN and CDR2 SYGVQD (reference sequence). CDR3 length: 18 amino acids. This chain's CDR3 is CASSGSTSGWRSYNEQFF. CDR3 nucleotides: TGCGCCAGCAGTGGGTCGACTAGCGGGTGGAGGTCCTACAATGAGCAGTTCTTC.

CDR3 sequence reads: CASSPLLSGFGETQYF. CDR3 sequence (DNA): TGTGCCAGCTCACCACTGTTGTCGGGGTTCGGAGAGACCCAGTACTTC. This rearrangement joins TRBV18 to TRBJ2-5; tentatively, D is TRBD2 (5 bases). The CDR3 sequence is 16 residues long. Germline V gene lookup returns CDR1 KGHSH and CDR2 LQKENI. V was clipped by 1 base and J by 4 bases, with 16 bases between them.

The chain uses TRBV4-2 and TRBJ1-4; no clear D gene. The V and J ends lost 0 bases and 3 bases respectively, with 8 bases between them. This CDR3 has 15 amino acids. Germline CDR1 reads LGHNA; CDR2 reads YNFKEQ. CDR3 coding DNA: TGTGCCAGCAGCCAAGAAAGGAGGTCTAATGAAAAACTGTTTTTT. It specifies CASSQERRSNEKLFF.

The rearrangement uses TRBV6-1 and TRBJ1-5, with D tentatively TRBD1 (6 bases). CDR1 is MNHNS, CDR2 SASEGT, per germline. The CDR3 covers 16 residues. V gave up 2 bases and J gave up 5 bases, with 16 bases separating them. This CDR3 reads CASSERRGRGDQPQHF. The DNA for the CDR3 is TGTGCCAGCAGTGAAAGGAGAGGCAGGGGAGATCAGCCCCAGCATTTT.

V is TRBV3-1 (or the pseudogene TRBV3-2) and J is TRBJ2-7, with D maybe TRBD2 (5 bases). The CDR3 runs 15 residues. Germline assignment: CDR1 LGHDT and CDR2 YNNKEL (reference sequence). Trimming left V 0 bases short and J 2 bases short, with 11 bases between. CDR3 amino acids: CASSQDLRGAYEQYF. The CDR3 DNA is TGTGCCAGCAGCCAAGATCTCCGGGGTGCCTACGAGCAGTACTTC.

The chain uses TRBV27 and TRBJ2-4; no definite D call. This CDR3 is 12 amino acids long. CDR1 and CDR2 from the germline V gene are MNHEY and SMNVEV (reference sequence). CDR3 nucleotides: TGTGCGTCCTCGTCTTCCAAAAACATTCAGTACTTC. It specifies CASSSSKNIQYF.

The table lists this clone with a few counts. CDR3 sequence (DNA): TGTGCCAGCACCCCAGGCTTAACTGAAGCTTTCTTT. Encoded protein: CASTPGLTEAFF. V gene TRBV12-3 or TRBV12-4 combines with J gene TRBJ1-1; D gene ambiguous. Trimming stripped 7 bases from V and 5 bases from J, with 11 bases between. This CDR3 has 12 residues.

J is TRBJ2-3 and V is TRBV6-4, with a possible D match to TRBD2 (6 bases). Germline V gene lookup returns CDR1 MRHNA and CDR2 SNTAGT. V lost 7 bases, J lost 3 bases, and 14 bases lay in between. CDR3 length: 14 residues. The CDR3 loop reads CASKIAAMTDTQYF. The CDR3 nucleotides read TGTGCCAGCAAAATAGCGGCCATGACAGATACGCAGTATTTT.

The chain uses TRBV10-3 and TRBJ2-7; 9 bases map to TRBD1. CDR1 is ENHRY, CDR2 SYGVKD, per germline. V gave up 7 bases and J gave up 6 bases; unmatched junction bases: 10. The CDR3 spans 14 residues. The CDR3 coding sequence is TGTGCCATCACCCCTAGGGACAGGGTTACCGAGCAGTACTTC. Its protein is CAITPRDRVTEQYF.

In its sample, this clone was seen many times. The chain links TRBV7-3 to TRBJ1-6; D call uncertain. Germline V gene data show CDR1 as SGHTA and CDR2 as FQGTGA. The V gene lost 8 bases and the J gene lost 3 bases, with 8 bases spanning the gap. The CDR3 has 13 residues. CDR3 region: CASRQDYNSPLHF. The CDR3 DNA reads as TGTGCCAGCCGGCAGGACTATAATTCACCCCTCCACTTT.

This sequence joins TRBV19 and TRBJ1-1; the D is unclear. Germline assignment: CDR1 LNHDA and CDR2 SQIVND (reference sequence). This CDR3 comprises 14 residues. Trimming removed 1 base at V and 6 bases at J, with 12 bases between. The CDR3 coding sequence is TGTGCCAGTAGTATAGGAGGCAGTCTTGCTGAAGCTTTCTTT. Translation gives CASSIGGSLAEAFF.